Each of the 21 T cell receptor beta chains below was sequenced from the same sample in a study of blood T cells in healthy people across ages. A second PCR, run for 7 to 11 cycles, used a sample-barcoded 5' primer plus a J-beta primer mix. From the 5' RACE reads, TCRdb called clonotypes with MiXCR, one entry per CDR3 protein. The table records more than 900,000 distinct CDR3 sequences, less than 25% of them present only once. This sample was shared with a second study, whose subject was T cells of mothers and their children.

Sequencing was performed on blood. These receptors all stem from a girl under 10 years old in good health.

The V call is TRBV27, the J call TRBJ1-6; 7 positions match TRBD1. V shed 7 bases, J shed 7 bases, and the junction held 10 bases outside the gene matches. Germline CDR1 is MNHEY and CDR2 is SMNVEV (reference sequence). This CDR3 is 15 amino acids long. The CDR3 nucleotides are TGTGCCAGCAAGGGGGCCGACAGCCTCAATTCACCCCTCCACTTT. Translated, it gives CASKGADSLNSPLHF.

The CDR3 DNA reads as TGTGCCAGCAGCTCGCGATTGGGCGACTATGGCTACACCTTC. Protein sequence: CASSSRLGDYGYTF. The chain employs TRBV28 and TRBJ1-2; no reliable D call. CDR3 length: 14 residues. Germline CDR1 and CDR2: MDHEN and SYDVKM. V dropped 6 bases and J dropped 3 bases, with 14 bases sitting between them.

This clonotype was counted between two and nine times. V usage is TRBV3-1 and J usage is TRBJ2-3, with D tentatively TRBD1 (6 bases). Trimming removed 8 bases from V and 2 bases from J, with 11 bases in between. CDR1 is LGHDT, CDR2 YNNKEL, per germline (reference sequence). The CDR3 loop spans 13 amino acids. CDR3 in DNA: TGTGCCAGCGGCGGACAGACCACAGATACGCAGTATTTT. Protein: CASGGQTTDTQYF.

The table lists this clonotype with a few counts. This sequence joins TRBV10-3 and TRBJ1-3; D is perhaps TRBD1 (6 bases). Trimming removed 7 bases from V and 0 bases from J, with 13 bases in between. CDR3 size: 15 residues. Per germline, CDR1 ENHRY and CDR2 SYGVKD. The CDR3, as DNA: TGTGCCATCACGGACAGATCTTCCTCTGGAAACACCATATATTTT. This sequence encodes CAITDRSSSGNTIYF.

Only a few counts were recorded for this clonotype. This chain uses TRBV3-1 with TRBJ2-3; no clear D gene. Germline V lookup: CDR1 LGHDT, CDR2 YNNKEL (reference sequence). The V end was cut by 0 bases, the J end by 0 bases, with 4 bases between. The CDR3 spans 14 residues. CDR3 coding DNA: TGTGCCAGCAGCCAAGAGTCAAGCACAGATACGCAGTATTTT. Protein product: CASSQESSTDTQYF.

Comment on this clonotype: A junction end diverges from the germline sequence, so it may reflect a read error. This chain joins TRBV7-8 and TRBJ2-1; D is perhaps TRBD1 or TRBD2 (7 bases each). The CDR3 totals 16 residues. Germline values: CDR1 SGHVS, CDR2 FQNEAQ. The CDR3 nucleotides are TGTGCCAGCAGCTTACTTGCAGGGGGGGATCGAGAGACCCGGTACTTC. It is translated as CASSLLAGGDRETRYF.

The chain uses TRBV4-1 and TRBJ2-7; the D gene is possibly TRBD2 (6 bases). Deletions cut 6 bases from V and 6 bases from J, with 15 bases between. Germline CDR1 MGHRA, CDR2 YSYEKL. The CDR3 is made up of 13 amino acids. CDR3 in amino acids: CASSWEEKTEQYF. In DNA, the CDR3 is TGCGCCAGCAGTTGGGAGGAAAAAACCGAGCAGTACTTC.

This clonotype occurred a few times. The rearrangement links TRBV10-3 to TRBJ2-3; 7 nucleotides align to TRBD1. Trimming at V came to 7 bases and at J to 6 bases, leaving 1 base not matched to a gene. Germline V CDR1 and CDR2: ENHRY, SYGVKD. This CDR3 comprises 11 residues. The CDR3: CAITRGDTQYF. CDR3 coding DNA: TGTGCCATCACCAGGGGGGATACGCAGTATTTT.

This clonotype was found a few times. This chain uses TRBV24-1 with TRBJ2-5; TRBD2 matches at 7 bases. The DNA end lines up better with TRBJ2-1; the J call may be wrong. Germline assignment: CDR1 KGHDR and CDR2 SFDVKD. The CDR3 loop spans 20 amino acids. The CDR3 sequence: CATSDLRTGGASPNSNEQFF. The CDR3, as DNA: TGTGCCACCAGTGATTTGCGGACGGGAGGAGCATCCCCCAACAGCAATGAGCAGTTCTTC.

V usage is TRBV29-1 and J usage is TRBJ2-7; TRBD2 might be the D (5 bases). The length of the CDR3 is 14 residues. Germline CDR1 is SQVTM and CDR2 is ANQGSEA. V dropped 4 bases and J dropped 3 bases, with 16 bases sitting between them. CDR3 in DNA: TGCAGCGTTGGAGGACCAGGACTGGGCTACGAGCAGTACTTC. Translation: CSVGGPGLGYEQYF.

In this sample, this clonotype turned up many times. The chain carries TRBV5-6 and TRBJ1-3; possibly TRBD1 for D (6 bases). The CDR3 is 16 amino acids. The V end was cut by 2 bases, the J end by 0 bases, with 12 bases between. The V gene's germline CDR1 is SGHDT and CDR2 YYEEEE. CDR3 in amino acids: CASSFDRPSSGNTIYF. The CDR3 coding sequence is TGTGCCAGCAGCTTTGACAGGCCGAGCTCTGGAAACACCATATATTTT.

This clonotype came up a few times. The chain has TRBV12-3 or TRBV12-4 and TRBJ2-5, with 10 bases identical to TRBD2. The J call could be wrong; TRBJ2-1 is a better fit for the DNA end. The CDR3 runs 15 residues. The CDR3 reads CASSFNLAGAYEQFF. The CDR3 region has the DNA TGTGCCAGCAGTTTTAATCTAGCGGGAGCGTATGAGCAGTTCTTC.

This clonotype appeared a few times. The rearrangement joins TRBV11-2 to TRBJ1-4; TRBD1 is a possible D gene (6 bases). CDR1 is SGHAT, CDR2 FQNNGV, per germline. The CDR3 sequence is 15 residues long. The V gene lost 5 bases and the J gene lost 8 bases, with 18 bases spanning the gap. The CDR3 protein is CASSHLTGIGEKLFF. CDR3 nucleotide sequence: TGTGCCAGCAGCCACTTAACAGGGATAGGGGAAAAACTGTTTTTT.

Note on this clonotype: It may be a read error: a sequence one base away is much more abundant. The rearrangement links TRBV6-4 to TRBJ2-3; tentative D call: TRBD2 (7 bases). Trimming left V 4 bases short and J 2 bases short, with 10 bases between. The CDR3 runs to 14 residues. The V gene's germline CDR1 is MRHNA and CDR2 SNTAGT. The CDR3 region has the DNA TGTGCCAGCAGTGCCCGGGGGGCCACAGATACGCAGTATTTT. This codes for CASSARGATDTQYF.

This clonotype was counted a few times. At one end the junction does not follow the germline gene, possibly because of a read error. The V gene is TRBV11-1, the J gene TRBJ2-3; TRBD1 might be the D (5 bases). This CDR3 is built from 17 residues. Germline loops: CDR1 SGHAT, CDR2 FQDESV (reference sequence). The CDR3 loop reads CASSLDLRSRRLDTQCF. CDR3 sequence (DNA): TGTGCCAGCAGCTTAGACCTCCGGTCTAGAAGATTGGACACGCAGTGTTTT.

This CDR3 is CASSQVSSPKFYEQYF. The CDR3 bases are TGCGCCAGCAGCCAAGTGAGTTCCCCAAAGTTCTACGAGCAGTACTTC. This rearrangement joins TRBV4-3 to TRBJ2-7; D is undetermined. This CDR3 contains 16 residues. From germline, CDR1 is LGHNA and CDR2 YSLEER. Trimming took off 1 base at V and 3 bases at J, with 16 bases between the two ends.

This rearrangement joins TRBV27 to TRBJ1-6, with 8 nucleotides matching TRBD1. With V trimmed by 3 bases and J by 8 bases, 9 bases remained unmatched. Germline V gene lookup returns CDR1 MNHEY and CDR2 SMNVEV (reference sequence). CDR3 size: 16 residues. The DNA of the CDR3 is TGTGCCAGCAGTTTTGGATGGGTGACAGGGGATTCACCCCTCCACTTT. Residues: CASSFGWVTGDSPLHF.

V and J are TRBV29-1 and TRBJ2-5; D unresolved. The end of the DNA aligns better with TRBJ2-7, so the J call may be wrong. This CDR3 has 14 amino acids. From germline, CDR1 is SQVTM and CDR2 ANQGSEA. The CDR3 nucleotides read TGCAGCGTTGGGTCAGGTGACCCTACCTACGAGCAGTACTTC. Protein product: CSVGSGDPTYEQYF.

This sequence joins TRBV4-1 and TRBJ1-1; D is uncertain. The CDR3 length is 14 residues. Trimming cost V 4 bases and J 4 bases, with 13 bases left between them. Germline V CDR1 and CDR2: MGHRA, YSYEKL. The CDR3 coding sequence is TGCGCCAGCAGCCTCCCCTGGCCTAGCACTGAAGCTTTCTTT. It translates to CASSLPWPSTEAFF.

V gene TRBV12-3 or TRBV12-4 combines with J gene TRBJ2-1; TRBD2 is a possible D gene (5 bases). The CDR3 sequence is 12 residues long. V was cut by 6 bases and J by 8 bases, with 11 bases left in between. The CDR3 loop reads CASRPAGDEQFF. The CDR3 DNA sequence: TGTGCCAGCAGGCCCGCGGGTGATGAGCAGTTCTTC.

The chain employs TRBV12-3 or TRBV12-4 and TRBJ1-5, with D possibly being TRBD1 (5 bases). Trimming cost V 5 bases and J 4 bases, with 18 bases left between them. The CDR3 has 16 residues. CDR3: CASSPRVGALNQPQHF. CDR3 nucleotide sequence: TGTGCCAGCAGTCCCCGGGTAGGGGCCCTTAATCAGCCCCAGCATTTT.